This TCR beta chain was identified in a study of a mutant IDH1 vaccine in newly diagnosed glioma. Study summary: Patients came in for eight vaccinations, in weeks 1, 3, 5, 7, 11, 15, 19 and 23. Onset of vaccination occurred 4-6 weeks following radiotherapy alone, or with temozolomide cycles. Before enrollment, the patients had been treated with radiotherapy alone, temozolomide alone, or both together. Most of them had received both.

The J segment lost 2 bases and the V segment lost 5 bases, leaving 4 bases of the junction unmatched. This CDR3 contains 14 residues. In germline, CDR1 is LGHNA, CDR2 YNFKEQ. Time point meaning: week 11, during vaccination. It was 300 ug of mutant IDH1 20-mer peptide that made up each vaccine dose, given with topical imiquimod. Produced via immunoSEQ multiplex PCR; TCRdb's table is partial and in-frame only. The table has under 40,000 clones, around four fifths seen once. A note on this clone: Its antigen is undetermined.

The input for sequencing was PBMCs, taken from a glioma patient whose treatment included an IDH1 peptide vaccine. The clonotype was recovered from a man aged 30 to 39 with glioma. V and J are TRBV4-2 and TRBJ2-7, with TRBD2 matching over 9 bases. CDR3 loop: CASSASGAAYEQYF. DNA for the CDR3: TGTGCCAGCAGCGCTAGCGGGGCAGCCTACGAGCAGTACTTC.